The 30 T cell receptor beta chains presented below share a single source sample, sequenced in a study of post-analysis software for immune sequencing data. Their antigens remain unidentified. Regarding the study as a whole: TRBV segments more frequent in patients than in controls numbered five and included TRBV5-6, TRBV5-1 and TRBV20-1.

Libraries were made from TCR beta cDNA, and they carried unique molecular identifiers. One entry per CDR3 protein results from TCRdb running MiXCR on the PCR reads. The table lists 650,000 to 850,000 distinct CDR3 sequences, roughly half of them singletons. What was sequenced was blood. These receptors all come from a girl between 5 and 17 years old with multiple sclerosis.

The chain links TRBV7-2 to TRBJ1-6, with 10 nucleotides matching TRBD1. CDR3 length equals 16 residues. Per the germline V gene, CDR1 is SGHTA and CDR2 is FQGNSA. The V and J ends lost 4 bases and 10 bases, in that order; junction bases with no gene match: 10. CDR3 nucleotides: TGTGCCAGCAGCTCCTCAAGACAGGGGGCGAGCTCACCCCTCCACTTT. Protein sequence: CASSSSRQGASSPLHF.

The V call is TRBV12-3 or TRBV12-4, the J call TRBJ2-5; D ambiguous. CDR3 length: 14 residues. The V end was cut by 6 bases, the J end by 7 bases, with 18 bases between. For the CDR3, the DNA is TGTGCCAGCAGACTGACAATTCTCGAGATGACCCAGTACTTC. Protein sequence: CASRLTILEMTQYF.

This clonotype was observed once. The genes are TRBV27 and TRBJ1-1, with TRBD1 matching 9 bases. Losses at the gene ends were 2 bases for V and 5 bases for J; bases not matched to a gene: 6. CDR3 length: 15 amino acids. The germline gives CDR1 MNHEY, CDR2 SMNVEV (reference sequence). In DNA, the CDR3 is TGTGCCAGCAGTTTAGTTGGGGACAGGGAGACTGAAGCTTTCTTT. Protein sequence: CASSLVGDRETEAFF.

The chain is built from TRBV27 and TRBJ1-5; D gene unclear. The germline V and J ends were trimmed by 5 bases and 3 bases, with 8 bases remaining between them. The CDR3 spans 13 residues. The germline CDR1 and CDR2 sequences are MNHEY and SMNVEV (reference sequence). As DNA, the CDR3 is TGTGCCAGCAGTCAGTGGATCAATCAGCCCCAGCATTTT. It translates to CASSQWINQPQHF.

This clonotype was seen ten or more times. The chain carries TRBV29-1 and TRBJ2-1; the match to TRBD2 covers 11 bases. Germline CDR1 SQVTM, CDR2 ANQGSEA. This CDR3 spans 16 amino acids. V gave up 7 bases and J gave up 4 bases; unmatched junction bases: 12. CDR3 coding DNA: TGCAGCGCCTACACTTCTAGCGGGGGGCGATACAATGAGCAGTTCTTC. Translated, it gives CSAYTSSGGRYNEQFF.

The rearrangement joins TRBV11-1 to TRBJ2-3; TRBD2 agrees at 9 bases. V shed 2 bases, J shed 1 base, and the junction held 7 bases outside the gene matches. The CDR3 covers 17 residues. CDR1 is SGHAT, CDR2 FQDESV, per germline (reference sequence). The DNA for the CDR3 is TGTGCCAGCAGCTTAAGCGCCCTAGCGGGGCGCACAGATACGCAGTATTTT. Translating gives CASSLSALAGRTDTQYF.

This clonotype has only a few counts. V and J are TRBV12-3 or TRBV12-4 and TRBJ2-7; a weak D match, TRBD1 (5 bases). Between the trimmed V and J ends, which lost 5 bases and 5 bases, there was a span of 19 bases. The CDR3 runs 15 residues. CDR3 in DNA: TGTGCCAGCAGTCCGCTATATATCCCAGGGAACGAGCAGTACTTC. The encoded protein is CASSPLYIPGNEQYF.

J is TRBJ2-4 and V is TRBV20-1; TRBD1 matches at 10 bases. Germline V lookup: CDR1 DFQATT, CDR2 SNEGSKA (reference sequence). CDR3 length equals 17 residues. Trimming removed 3 bases from V and 0 bases from J; junction bases left unmatched: 8. The DNA of the CDR3 is TGCAGTGCTAGTAAAGGGGACAGGGGATTAGCCAAAAACATTCAGTACTTC. It translates to CSASKGDRGLAKNIQYF.

This clonotype occurred a few times. The J gene is TRBJ2-7, the V gene TRBV11-2; 8 bases line up with TRBD1. The J call is uncertain, as TRBJ2-5 better fits the DNA end. The CDR3 covers 15 residues. CDR1 is SGHAT, CDR2 FQNNGV, per germline. CDR3 sequence: CASSLPGQGRETQYF. The CDR3 bases are TGTGCCAGCAGTCTACCAGGACAGGGTCGGGAGACCCAGTACTTC.

V and J are TRBV5-1 and TRBJ1-1; D is unclear. The CDR3 has 14 residues. V lost 0 bases to trimming and J lost 4 bases, with 10 bases between them. Germline V CDR1 and CDR2: SGHRS, YFSETQ. CDR3 in amino acids: CASSLAREFTEAFF. CDR3 in DNA: TGCGCCAGCAGCTTGGCCCGTGAATTCACTGAAGCTTTCTTT.

This clonotype was recorded a few times. V is TRBV12-3 or TRBV12-4 and J is TRBJ2-1; the D call may be TRBD1 or TRBD2 (5 bases each). This CDR3 comprises 15 residues. Trimming shortened V by 6 bases and J by 9 bases, and 21 bases separated the two germline ends. For the CDR3, the DNA is TGTGCCAGCAGGGGACCTGAAGGGGCGCCGGGTGAGCAGTTCTTC. Translation: CASRGPEGAPGEQFF.

In this sample, this clonotype turned up a few times. The rearrangement joins TRBV12-3 or TRBV12-4 to TRBJ1-6; D might be TRBD1 (6 bases). The CDR3 covers 14 residues. V was trimmed by 4 bases and J by 7 bases, leaving 11 bases between them. CDR3: CASSWDIRNSPLHF. CDR3 in DNA: TGTGCCAGCAGTTGGGACATACGAAATTCACCCCTCCACTTT.

V is TRBV12-3 or TRBV12-4 and J is TRBJ2-7; 8 bases line up with TRBD2. The CDR3 length is 14 residues. The ends lost 3 bases at V and 6 bases at J; junction bases unmatched: 7. The CDR3 reads CASSFREGGIEQYF. The CDR3 DNA sequence: TGTGCCAGCAGTTTCCGGGAGGGCGGGATCGAGCAGTACTTC.

The rearrangement uses TRBV18 and TRBJ2-1, with a possible D match to TRBD2 (7 bases). Germline lookup yields CDR1 KGHSH and CDR2 LQKENI. Trimming left V 3 bases short and J 9 bases short, with 15 bases between. This CDR3 comprises 14 residues. The CDR3 spells CASSPGGGRPEQFF. The CDR3 DNA reads TGTGCCAGCTCACCCGGGGGCGGGAGACCTGAGCAGTTCTTC. The full variable domain, completed using reference TRBV18 and TRBJ2-1, is NAGVMQNPRHLVRRRGQEARLRCSPMKGHSHVYWYRQLPEEGLKFMVYLQKENIIDESGMPKERFSAEFPKEGPSILRIQQVVRGDSAAYFCASSPGGGRPEQFFGPGTRLTVL.

The genes are TRBV6-2 or TRBV6-3 and TRBJ1-2; D uncertain. V was clipped by 0 bases and J by 4 bases, with 15 bases between them. The CDR3 spans 16 residues. Germline V CDR1 and CDR2: MNHEY, SVGEGT. CDR3 nucleotides: TGTGCCAGCAGTTACTCGACCCCCACGTCATCCTATGGCTACACCTTC. Its translation is CASSYSTPTSSYGYTF.

DNA for the CDR3: TGTGCCAGCAGCGTAGCTGTTCCGGGATCTATTTACAATGAGCAGTTCTTC. Amino acid sequence: CASSVAVPGSIYNEQFF. The chain links TRBV9 to TRBJ2-1, with a weak D call TRBD2 (5 bases). Germline assignment: CDR1 SGDLS and CDR2 YYNGEE. The CDR3 loop spans 17 amino acids. V lost 0 bases and J lost 4, with 17 bases in between.

V usage is TRBV20-1 and J usage is TRBJ2-7; 10 bases align to TRBD2. In germline, CDR1 is DFQATT, CDR2 SNEGSKA (reference sequence). The CDR3 contains 13 residues. Trimming at V came to 3 bases and at J to 10 bases, leaving 9 bases not matched to a gene. The CDR3: CSASRVTSGFQYF. The CDR3 DNA reads TGCAGTGCTAGTAGGGTGACTAGCGGGTTCCAGTACTTC.

This clonotype has just a few counts. The J gene is TRBJ2-6, the V gene TRBV7-6, with D perhaps assigned TRBD1 or TRBD2 (6 bases each). The CDR3 extends over 17 amino acids. Germline CDR1 SGHVS, CDR2 FNYEAQ. Trimming removed 5 bases at V and 0 bases at J, with 14 bases between. CDR3 amino acids: CASSGGLVDSGANVLTF. As DNA, the CDR3 is TGTGCCAGCAGCGGGGGGCTGGTTGACTCTGGGGCCAACGTCCTGACTTTC.

The chain is built from TRBV5-1 and TRBJ1-2, with 8 bases lining up with TRBD1. The CDR3 covers 13 residues. Germline CDR1 reads SGHRS; CDR2 reads YFSETQ. Trimming at V came to 4 bases and at J to 8 bases, leaving 7 bases not matched to a gene. The CDR3 region is CASSIGQGEGYTF. In DNA form, the CDR3 reads TGCGCCAGCAGCATAGGACAGGGCGAAGGCTACACCTTC.

The chain combines TRBV20-1 with TRBJ2-1; no clear D gene. V lost 0 bases and J 1 base, leaving 10 bases between the germline ends. The CDR3 loop spans 15 amino acids. Germline V lookup: CDR1 DFQATT, CDR2 SNEGSKA (reference sequence). CDR3 in amino acids: CSAREHGSSYNEQFF. CDR3 sequence (DNA): TGCAGTGCTAGAGAACACGGATCTTCCTACAATGAGCAGTTCTTC.

There are a few counts of this clonotype. This sequence joins TRBV5-1 and TRBJ2-3, with 15 bases lining up with TRBD2. The CDR3 is made up of 18 amino acids. Losses at the gene ends were 4 bases for V and 3 bases for J; bases not matched to a gene: 9. Germline lookup yields CDR1 SGHRS and CDR2 YFSETQ. This CDR3 reads CASSHPPGLAGGTDTQYF. CDR3 sequence (DNA): TGCGCCAGCAGCCACCCCCCGGGACTAGCGGGGGGAACAGATACGCAGTATTTT.

The J gene is TRBJ2-3, the V gene TRBV20-1, with D unresolved. The CDR3 covers 16 residues. V was clipped by 7 bases and J by 0 bases, with 20 bases between them. CDR1 and CDR2 (germline): DFQATT, SNEGSKA (reference sequence). The DNA for the CDR3 is TGCAGTGGCGCTATCGGCGTATTCACTAGCACAGATACGCAGTATTTT. It specifies CSGAIGVFTSTDTQYF.

The chain joins TRBV14 to TRBJ2-7, with D perhaps TRBD2 (6 bases). This CDR3 is 15 amino acids long. The germline CDR1 and CDR2 sequences are SGHDN and FVKESK. Trimming stripped 1 base from V and 2 bases from J, with 12 bases between. In DNA form, the CDR3 reads TGTGCCAGCAGCCAAGCAGGGACTGCTCCCTACGAGCAGTACTTC. This translates into CASSQAGTAPYEQYF.

This clonotype was recorded only once. The chain couples TRBV2 to TRBJ2-2; perhaps D is TRBD1 or TRBD2 (5 bases each). Germline V gene data show CDR1 as SNHLY and CDR2 as FYNNEI. V was pared by 7 bases and J by 4 bases, with 13 bases between. This CDR3 has 14 residues. The CDR3 bases are TGTGCCAGCACCGAGGGGCGGTTCACCGGGGAGCTGTTTTTT. Translated: CASTEGRFTGELFF.

CDR3 sequence (DNA): TGTGCCAGCAGCTCCCAGCGGAGCGAGCAGTACTTC. As protein: CASSSQRSEQYF. This rearrangement joins TRBV7-3 to TRBJ2-4; the D gene is possibly TRBD2 (5 bases). The better agreement between TRBJ2-7 and the DNA end casts doubt on the J call. Germline CDR1 is SGHTA and CDR2 is FQGTGA. This CDR3 contains 12 residues.

The V and J genes are TRBV29-1 and TRBJ1-2, with no clear D. Trimming took 0 bases from V and 4 from J, leaving 15 bases between them. The CDR3 is 15 residues long. Germline V gives CDR1 SQVTM, CDR2 ANQGSEA. In DNA, the CDR3 is TGCAGCGTTGAAGATGGGAGGCGGACGGCCTATGGCTACACCTTC. Protein product: CSVEDGRRTAYGYTF.

This clonotype showed up just once. This chain links TRBV14 with TRBJ2-5, with D perhaps matching TRBD2 (6 bases). The last part of the DNA fits TRBJ2-7 better; the J call may be wrong. Looked up from germline, CDR1 is SGHDN and CDR2 is FVKESK. The CDR3 contains 14 residues. The CDR3 nucleotides are TGTGCCAGCAGCCTGACGGGGGAACGACACGAGCAGTACTTC. Its translation is CASSLTGERHEQYF.

As regards this clonotype: The germline gene is not matched at one end of the junction; a read error may be the cause. The chain is built from TRBV4-2 and TRBJ2-5, with 9 bases fitting TRBD1. The CDR3 is 16 residues long. Germline V CDR1 and CDR2: LGHNA, YNFKEQ. As DNA, the CDR3 is TGTGCCAGTAGCCAAGGGGCGGGACAGGGCCAAGAGACCCAGTACTTC. Translated: CASSQGAGQGQETQYF.

Only a few counts were recorded for this clonotype. The chain joins TRBV29-1 to TRBJ1-2; a weak D match, TRBD1 (6 bases). This CDR3 is built from 11 residues. Between the trimmed V and J ends, which lost 8 bases and 12 bases, there was a span of 19 bases. Germline CDR1 and CDR2: SQVTM and ANQGSEA. The chain's CDR3 is CSFAQGRGHTF. Written as DNA, the CDR3 is TGCAGCTTCGCGCAGGGGAGAGGCCACACCTTC.

The chain recombines TRBV7-9 with TRBJ2-2; D is undetermined. Trimming stripped 5 bases from V and 4 bases from J, with 14 bases between. Germline V gene sequence: CDR1 SEHNR, CDR2 FQNEAQ (reference sequence). The CDR3 spans 15 residues. This CDR3 reads CASSAIRRSTGELFF. The CDR3 DNA reads TGTGCCAGCAGCGCTATAAGGCGGAGCACCGGGGAGCTGTTTTTT.